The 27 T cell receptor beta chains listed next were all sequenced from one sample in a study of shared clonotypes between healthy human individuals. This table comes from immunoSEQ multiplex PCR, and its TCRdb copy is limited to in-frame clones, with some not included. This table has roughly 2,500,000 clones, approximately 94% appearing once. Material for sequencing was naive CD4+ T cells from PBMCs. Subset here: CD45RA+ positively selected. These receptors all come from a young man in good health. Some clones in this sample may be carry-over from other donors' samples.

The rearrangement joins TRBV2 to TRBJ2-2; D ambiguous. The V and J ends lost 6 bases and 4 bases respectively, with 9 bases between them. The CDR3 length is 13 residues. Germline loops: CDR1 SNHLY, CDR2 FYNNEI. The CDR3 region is CASRLDLTGELFF. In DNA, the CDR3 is TGTGCCAGCAGACTCGACCTCACCGGGGAGCTGTTTTTT.

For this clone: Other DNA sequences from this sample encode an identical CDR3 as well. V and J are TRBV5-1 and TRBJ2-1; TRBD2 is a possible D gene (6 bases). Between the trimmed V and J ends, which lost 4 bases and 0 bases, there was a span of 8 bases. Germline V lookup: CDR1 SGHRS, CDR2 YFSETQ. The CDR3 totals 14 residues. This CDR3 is CASSLGSSYNEQFF. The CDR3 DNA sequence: TGCGCCAGCAGCCTCGGGAGCTCCTACAATGAGCAGTTCTTC.

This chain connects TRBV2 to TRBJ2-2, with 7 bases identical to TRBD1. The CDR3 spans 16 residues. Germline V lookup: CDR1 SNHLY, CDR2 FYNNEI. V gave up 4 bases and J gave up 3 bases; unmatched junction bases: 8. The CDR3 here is CASSVHRGAYTGELFF. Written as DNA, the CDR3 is TGTGCCAGCAGTGTGCACAGGGGAGCCTACACCGGGGAGCTGTTTTTT.

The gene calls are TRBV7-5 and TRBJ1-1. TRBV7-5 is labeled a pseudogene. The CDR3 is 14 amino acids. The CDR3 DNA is TGTGCCAGCAGCGGCGAAGTAAGGAACACTGAAGCTTTCTTT. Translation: CASSGEVRNTEAFF.

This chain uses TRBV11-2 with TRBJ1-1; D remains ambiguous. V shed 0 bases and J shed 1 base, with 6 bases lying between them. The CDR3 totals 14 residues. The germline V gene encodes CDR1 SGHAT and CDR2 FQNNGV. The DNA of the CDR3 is TGTGCCAGCAGCTTAGACCAAGGGAACACTGAAGCTTTCTTT. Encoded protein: CASSLDQGNTEAFF. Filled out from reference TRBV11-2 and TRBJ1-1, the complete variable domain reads EAGVAQSPRYKIIEKRQSVAFWCNPISGHATLYWYQQILGQGPKLLIQFQNNGVVDDSQLPKDRFSAERLKGVDSTLKIQPAKLEDSAVYLCASSLDQGNTEAFFGQGTRLTVV.

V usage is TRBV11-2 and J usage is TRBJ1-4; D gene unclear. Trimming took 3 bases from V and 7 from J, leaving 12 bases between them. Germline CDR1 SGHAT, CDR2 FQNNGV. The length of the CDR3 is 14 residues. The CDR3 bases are TGTGCCAGCAGCTTTACCACGGCGGGTGAAAAACTGTTTTTT. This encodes CASSFTTAGEKLFF.

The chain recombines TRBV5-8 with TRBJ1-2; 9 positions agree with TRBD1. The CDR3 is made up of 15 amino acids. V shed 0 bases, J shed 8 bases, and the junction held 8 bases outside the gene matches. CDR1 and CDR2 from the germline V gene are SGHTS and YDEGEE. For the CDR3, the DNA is TGTGCCAGCAGCTTGGAAGACGGGACAGGGACCGGCTACACCTTC. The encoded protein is CASSLEDGTGTGYTF. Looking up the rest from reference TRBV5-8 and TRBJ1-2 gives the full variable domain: EAGVTQSPTHLIKTRGQQATLRCSPISGHTSVYWYQQALGLGLQFLLWYDEGEERNRGNFPPRFSGRQFPNYSSELNVNALELEDSALYLCASSLEDGTGTGYTFGSGTRLTVV.

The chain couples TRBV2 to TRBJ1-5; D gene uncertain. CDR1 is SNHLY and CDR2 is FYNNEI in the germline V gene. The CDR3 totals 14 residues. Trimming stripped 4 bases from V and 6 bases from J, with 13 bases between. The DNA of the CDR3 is TGTGCCAGCAGTGGCGGGGAGAAGGTTCAGCCCCAGCATTTT. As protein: CASSGGEKVQPQHF.

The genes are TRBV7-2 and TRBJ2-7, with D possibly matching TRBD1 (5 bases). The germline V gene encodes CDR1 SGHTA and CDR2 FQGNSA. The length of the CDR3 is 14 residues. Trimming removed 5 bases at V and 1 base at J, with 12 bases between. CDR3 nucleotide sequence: TGTGCCAGCAGCCGGAATAGACAGTCCTACGAGCAGTACTTC. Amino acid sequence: CASSRNRQSYEQYF.

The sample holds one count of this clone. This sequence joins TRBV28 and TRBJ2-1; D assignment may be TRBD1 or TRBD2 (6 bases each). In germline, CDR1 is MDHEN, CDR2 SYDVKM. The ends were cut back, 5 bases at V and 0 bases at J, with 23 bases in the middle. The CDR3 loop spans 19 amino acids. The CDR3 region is CASSTPHKGGPSSYNEQFF. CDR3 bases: TGTGCCAGCAGTACCCCCCATAAGGGGGGACCGAGCTCCTACAATGAGCAGTTCTTC.

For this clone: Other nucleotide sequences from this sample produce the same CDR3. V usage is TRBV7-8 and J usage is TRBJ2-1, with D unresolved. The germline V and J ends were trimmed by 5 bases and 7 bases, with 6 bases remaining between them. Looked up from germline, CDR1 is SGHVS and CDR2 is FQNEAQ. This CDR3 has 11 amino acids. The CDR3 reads CASSLANEQFF. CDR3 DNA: TGTGCCAGCAGCCTCGCGAATGAGCAGTTCTTC. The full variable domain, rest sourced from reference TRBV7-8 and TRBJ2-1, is GAGVSQSPRYKVAKRGQDVALRCDPISGHVSLFWYQQALGQGPEFLTYFQNEAQLDKSGLPSDRFFAERPEGSVSTLKIQRTQQEDSAVYLCASSLANEQFFGPGTRLTVL.

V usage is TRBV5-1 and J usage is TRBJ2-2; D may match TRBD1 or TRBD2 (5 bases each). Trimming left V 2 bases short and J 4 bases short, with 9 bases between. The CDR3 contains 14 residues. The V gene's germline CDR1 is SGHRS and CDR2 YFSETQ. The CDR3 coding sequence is TGCGCCAGCAGCTTCCGGGGCCTCACCGGGGAGCTGTTTTTT. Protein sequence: CASSFRGLTGELFF.

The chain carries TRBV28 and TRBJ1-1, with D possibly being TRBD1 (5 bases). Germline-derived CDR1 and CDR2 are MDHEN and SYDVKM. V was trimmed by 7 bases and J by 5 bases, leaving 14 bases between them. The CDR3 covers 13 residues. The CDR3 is CASIGDLSTEAFF. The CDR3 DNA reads TGTGCCAGCATCGGGGACCTCTCAACTGAAGCTTTCTTT. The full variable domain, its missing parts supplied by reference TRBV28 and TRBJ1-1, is DVKVTQSSRYLVKRTGEKVFLECVQDMDHENMFWYRQDPGLGLRLIYFSYDVKMKEKGDIPEGYSVSREKKERFSLILESASTNQTSMYLCASIGDLSTEAFFGQGTRLTVV.

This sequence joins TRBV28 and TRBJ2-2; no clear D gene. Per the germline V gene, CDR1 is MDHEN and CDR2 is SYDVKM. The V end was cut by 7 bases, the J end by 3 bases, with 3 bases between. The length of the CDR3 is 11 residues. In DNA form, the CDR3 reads TGTGCCAGCAAAGACACCGGGGAGCTGTTTTTT. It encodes CASKDTGELFF.

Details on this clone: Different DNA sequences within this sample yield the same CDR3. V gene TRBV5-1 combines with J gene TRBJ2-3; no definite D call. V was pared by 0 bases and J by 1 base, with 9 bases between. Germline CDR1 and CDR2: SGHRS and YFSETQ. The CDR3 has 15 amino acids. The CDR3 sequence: CASSLGGLGTDTQYF. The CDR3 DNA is TGCGCCAGCAGCTTGGGTGGATTGGGCACAGATACGCAGTATTTT. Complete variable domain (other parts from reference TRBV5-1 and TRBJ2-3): KAGVTQTPRYLIKTRGQQVTLSCSPISGHRSVSWYQQTPGQGLQFLFEYFSETQRNKGNFPGRFSGRQFSNSRSEMNVSTLELGDSALYLCASSLGGLGTDTQYFGPGTRLTVL.

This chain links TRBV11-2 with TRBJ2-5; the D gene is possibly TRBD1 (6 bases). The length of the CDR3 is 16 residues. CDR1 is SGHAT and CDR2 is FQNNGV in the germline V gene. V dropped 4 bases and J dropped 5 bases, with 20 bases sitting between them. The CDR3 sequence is CASSSIMNRAVETQYF. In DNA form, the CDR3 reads TGTGCCAGCAGCTCCATTATGAACAGGGCTGTGGAGACCCAGTACTTC. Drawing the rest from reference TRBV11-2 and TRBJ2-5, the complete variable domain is EAGVAQSPRYKIIEKRQSVAFWCNPISGHATLYWYQQILGQGPKLLIQFQNNGVVDDSQLPKDRFSAERLKGVDSTLKIQPAKLEDSAVYLCASSSIMNRAVETQYFGPGTRLLVL.

CDR3 in DNA: TGTGCCAGCAGCTGGGGACTAGTACGAACCGGGGAGCTGTTTTTT. This gives the protein CASSWGLVRTGELFF. The chain carries TRBV5-6 and TRBJ2-2; 8 bases agree with TRBD2. This CDR3 region has 15 residues. V was pared by 3 bases and J by 5 bases, with 6 bases of the junction left unmatched. Germline V gives CDR1 SGHDT, CDR2 YYEEEE.

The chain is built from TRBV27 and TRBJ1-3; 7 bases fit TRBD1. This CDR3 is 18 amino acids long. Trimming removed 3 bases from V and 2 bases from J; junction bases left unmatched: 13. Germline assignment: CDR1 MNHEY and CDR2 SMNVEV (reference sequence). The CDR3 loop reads CASSLGQYRAVAGNTIYF. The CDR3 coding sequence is TGTGCCAGCAGTTTGGGACAGTACCGGGCGGTGGCTGGAAACACCATATATTTT.

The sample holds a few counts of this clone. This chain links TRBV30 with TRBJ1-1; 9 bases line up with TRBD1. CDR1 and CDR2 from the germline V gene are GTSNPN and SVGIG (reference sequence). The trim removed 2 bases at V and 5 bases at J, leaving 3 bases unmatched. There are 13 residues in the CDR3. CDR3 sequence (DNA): TGTGCCTGGAGTATGGACAGGGGTACTGAAGCTTTCTTT. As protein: CAWSMDRGTEAFF.

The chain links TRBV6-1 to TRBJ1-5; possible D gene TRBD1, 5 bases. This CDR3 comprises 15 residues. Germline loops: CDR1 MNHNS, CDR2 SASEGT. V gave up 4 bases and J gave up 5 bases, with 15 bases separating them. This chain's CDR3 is CASSGDSRDYQPQHF. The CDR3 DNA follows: TGTGCCAGCAGTGGAGACAGCCGAGACTATCAGCCCCAGCATTTT.

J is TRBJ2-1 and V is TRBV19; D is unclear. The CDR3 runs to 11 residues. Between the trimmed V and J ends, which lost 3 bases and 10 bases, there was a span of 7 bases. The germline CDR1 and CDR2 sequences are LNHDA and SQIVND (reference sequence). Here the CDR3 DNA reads TGTGCCAGTAGTATGGTGAGGGAGCAGTTCTTC. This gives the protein CASSMVREQFF.

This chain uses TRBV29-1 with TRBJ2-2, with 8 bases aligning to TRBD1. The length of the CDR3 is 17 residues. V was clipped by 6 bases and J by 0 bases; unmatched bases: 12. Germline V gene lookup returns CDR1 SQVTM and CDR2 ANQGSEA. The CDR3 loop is CSVSRQPTGANTGELFF. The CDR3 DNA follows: TGCAGCGTCTCACGTCAACCGACAGGGGCGAACACCGGGGAGCTGTTTTTT.

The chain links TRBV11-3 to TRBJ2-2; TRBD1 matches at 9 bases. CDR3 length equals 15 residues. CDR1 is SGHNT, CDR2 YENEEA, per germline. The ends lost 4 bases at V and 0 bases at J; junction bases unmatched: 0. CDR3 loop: CASSWDRANTGELFF. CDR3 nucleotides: TGTGCCAGCAGCTGGGACAGGGCGAACACCGGGGAGCTGTTTTTT.

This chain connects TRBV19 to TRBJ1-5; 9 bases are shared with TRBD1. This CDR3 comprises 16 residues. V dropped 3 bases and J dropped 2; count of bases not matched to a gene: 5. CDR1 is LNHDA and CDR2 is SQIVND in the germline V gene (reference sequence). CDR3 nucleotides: TGTGCCAGTAGTATGGGGGACAGGGTTGGCAATCAGCCCCAGCATTTT. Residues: CASSMGDRVGNQPQHF.

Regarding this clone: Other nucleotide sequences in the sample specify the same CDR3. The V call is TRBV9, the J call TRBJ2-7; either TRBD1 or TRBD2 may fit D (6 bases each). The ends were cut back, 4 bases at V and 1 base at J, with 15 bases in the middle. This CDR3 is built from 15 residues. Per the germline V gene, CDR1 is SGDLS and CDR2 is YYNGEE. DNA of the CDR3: TGTGCCAGCAGCCTAGAGGGGGGACCATCCTACGAGCAGTACTTC. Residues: CASSLEGGPSYEQYF.

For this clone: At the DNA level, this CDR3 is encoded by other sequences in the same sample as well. In nucleotides, the CDR3 is TGTGCCAGCAGTGTGACCGGGGAGCTGTTTTTT. This gives the protein CASSVTGELFF. J is TRBJ2-2 and V is TRBV2; D is unresolved. This CDR3 is built from 11 residues. The V and J ends lost 4 bases and 5 bases respectively, with 2 bases between them. The germline V gene encodes CDR1 SNHLY and CDR2 FYNNEI.

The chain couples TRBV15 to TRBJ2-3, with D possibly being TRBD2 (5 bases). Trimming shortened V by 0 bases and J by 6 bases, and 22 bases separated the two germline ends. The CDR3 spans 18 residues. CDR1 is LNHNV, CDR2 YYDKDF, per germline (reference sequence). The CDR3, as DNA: TGTGCCACCAGCAGAGATAAGTTGCCGGACTTAGCGACTGATACGCAGTATTTT. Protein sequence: CATSRDKLPDLATDTQYF.